The clone carrying this TCR beta chain was observed many times. Each CDR3 protein gets one entry after TCRdb re-called the 5' RACE reads with MiXCR. The profile shows 250,000 to 300,000 distinct CDR3 sequences, 20% of them singletons. The ends lost 5 bases at V and 4 bases at J; junction bases unmatched: 2. The CDR3 length is 13 residues. This sample was included in a study of CD8 T cells in ankylosing spondylitis. This sequence was found in a male donor with ankylosing spondylitis or in good health (not recorded which). The sequenced sample consisted of blood, either unsorted or a sorted T cell fraction (not recorded which). The chain employs TRBV12-3 or TRBV12-4 and TRBJ2-7, with TRBD1 identical over 10 bases. This CDR3 reads CASSRTGGYEQYV. CDR3 DNA: TGTGCCAGCAGTCGGACAGGGGGATACGAGCAGTACGTC.